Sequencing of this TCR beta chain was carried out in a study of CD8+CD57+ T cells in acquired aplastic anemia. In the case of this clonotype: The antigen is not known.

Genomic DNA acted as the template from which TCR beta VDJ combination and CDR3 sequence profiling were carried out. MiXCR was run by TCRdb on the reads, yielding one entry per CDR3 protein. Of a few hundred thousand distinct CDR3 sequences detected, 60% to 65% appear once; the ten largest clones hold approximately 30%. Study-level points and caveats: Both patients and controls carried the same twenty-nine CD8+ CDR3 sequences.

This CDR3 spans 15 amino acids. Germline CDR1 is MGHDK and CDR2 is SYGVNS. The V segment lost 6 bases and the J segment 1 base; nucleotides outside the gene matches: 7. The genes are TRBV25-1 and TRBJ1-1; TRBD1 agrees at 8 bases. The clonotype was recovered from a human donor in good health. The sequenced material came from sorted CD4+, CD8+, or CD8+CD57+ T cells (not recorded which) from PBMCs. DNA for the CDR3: TGTGCCAGCAGCACGTCCGGGACAGGGAACACTGAAGCTTTCTTT. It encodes CASSTSGTGNTEAFF.